Here is one TCR beta chain with its context. This clone is a singleton in its sample. Its antigen is unknown. One end of the junction does not line up with germline, which may come from a read error. CD8 naive samples were obtained by positive selection for CCR7 among CD45RO-negative cells, yielding a CD45RA+CCR7+ population from which TemRA cells were excluded. The donors were healthy, HIV-negative adults who had no recently reported acute infections or vaccinations. All donors were Caucasian adults living in Nashville, Tennessee, USA. Blood was obtained by leukapheresis, after which PBMCs were separated by Ficoll-Histopaque density gradient centrifugation and cryopreserved in liquid nitrogen vapor phase. Analytical flow cytometry was used to check the purity and quantity of each magnetically sorted T cell population. Genomic DNA was isolated from every sorted fraction and measured by UV absorbance on a Nanodrop 2000c.

The entry originates in a study of shared clonotypes between healthy human individuals (TCRdb year 2020). With respect to the entire study: The cohort comprised a couple of women and a few men aged 18 to 49 years. For each donor, three plates each were used for CD4 naive and CD4 memory, two plates were used for CD8 naive, and one plate was used for CD8 memory. To estimate repertoire size and how much clonotype sharing occurs between individuals, the study deeply sequenced the blood TCR repertoires of several healthy adults. To increase sequencing depth and limit assay-specific biases, different laboratories used diverse techniques to prepare libraries and sequence TCR repertoires. Between about 0.85 and 10 billion PBMCs per donor were obtained by leukapheresis.

Using the deep immunoSEQ assay, multiplex PCR amplified TCR CDR3 regions from genomic DNA. Extracted genomic DNA from each cell subset was spread evenly across all wells of several immunoSEQ 96-well plates, with each plate serving as a replicate. For sorted subsets, each replicate PCR was loaded with around 200 ng genomic DNA, equivalent to 25,000 to 30,000 T cell genomes. The purified libraries were quantified using a Qubit 3.0 fluorometer, sized with a Bioanalyzer 2100, and then quantified again using the KAPA Library Quantification kit. A separate single-read 150-cycle Illumina NextSeq 550 flow cell was used to sequence each immunoSEQ 96-well plate. Per the authors' processing: Because the immunoSEQ output held only junctional sequences and lacked quality scores, the filtering could not match the filtering applied to full-length reads. To assign V/J genes and CDR3, sequences were annotated against IMGT germline references using PyIR, a Python wrapper for IgBLAST v1.9. Reads were removed for weak V/J assignments (E-value above 1e-6), missing CDR3, stop codons, out-of-frame junctions, or ambiguous translated residues. V3J clonotypes were defined as sequences sharing the same inferred V gene, J gene, and CDR3 amino acid sequence. To compute the percentage overlap between repertoires, the number of shared unique clonotypes was divided by the size of the smaller repertoire. RTK rarefaction, the Chao1 estimator, and Recon v2.1 estimates of unobserved clonotypes were used to assess repertoire richness. Generation probabilities for all TCRbeta clonotypes obtained by the gDNA method from a few donors were computed using OLGA. The clones in this table, taken by TCRdb from immuneACCESS, are in-frame only. Not every clone is retained; where verified, under half of the shortfall comes from an unresolved V gene, and the cause of the rest is unknown. The V and J calls and clone size were taken over from that table, and D and trimming were inferred from the DNA. The sample table holds 600,000 or so clones, of which 95% to 98% were seen once. The ten largest account for 0.3% of the sample.

Study-level results and caveats: Based on pairwise subsampling, the degree of clonotype sharing among donors was expected to be affected by sequencing depth. Larger estimated clonotype richness was generally found for naive subsets than for memory subsets. Across several donors, roughly 5.1% of naive CD4, around 3.3% of naive CD8, roughly 2.3% of memory CD4, and approximately 0.4% of memory CD8 clonotypes were shared. Rarefaction of sorted-subset datasets indicated incomplete sequencing despite the large sequencing depth. Higher generation probabilities were observed for clonotypes shared by all four sorted-subset donors than for non-shared clonotypes. Sampling was restricted to blood, and TCR repertoires in tissues likely differ from the TCR repertoires found in blood. Because the study included only a small number of donors, the genetic and exposure-history diversity represented was limited.

This sequence was found in a man aged 30-40 years in good health. Input material: naive CD8+ T cells sorted from blood. The cell subset or site label, read with the paper, signifies: CD45RA+CCR7+.

The DNA is TGTGCCAGCAGGTTATCCAGCCCGGGACTAGCGGGGCAAGAGACCCAGTACTTC. Its translation is CASRLSSPGLAGQETQYF. The sequence links TRBV28 to TRBJ2-5; 13 bases in the junction line up with TRBD2. The CDR3 starts with the cysteine, ends with the phenylalanine, and has 18 residues. Only the CDR3 DNA is retained, 54 bases long and in frame from the first base. The germline V gene sets CDR1 to MDHEN and CDR2 to SYDVKM.